These 28 T cell receptor beta chains share one sample of origin, sequenced in a study of liver allograft versus peripheral blood T cells. Study in general: What was compared were the T cell receptor repertoires in transplanted livers and those in the peripheral blood of recipients.

TCRdb re-derived calls from the reads in MiXCR, one entry per CDR3 protein. Altogether roughly 8,300 distinct CDR3 sequences are present, approximately 16% being singletons, with the ten largest covering around 3%. These receptor sequences come from a human patient who had a liver transplant. Some T cells may arise from the graft donor.

This clonotype was observed a handful of times. V gene TRBV20-1 combines with J gene TRBJ1-1, with TRBD1 matching 8 bases. Germline trimming cut 2 bases from V and 4 bases from J; bases unmatched to any gene: 3. Germline V gives CDR1 DFQATT, CDR2 SNEGSKA (reference sequence). The CDR3 has 13 residues. CDR3 in amino acids: CSARTTGGTEAFF. In DNA form, the CDR3 reads TGCAGTGCTAGAACAACAGGGGGCACTGAAGCTTTCTTT.

The rearrangement links TRBV20-1 to TRBJ2-1, with a weak D call TRBD2 (6 bases). Trimming removed 3 bases from V and 8 bases from J, with 11 bases in between. This CDR3 has 12 amino acids. Per the germline V gene, CDR1 is DFQATT and CDR2 is SNEGSKA (reference sequence). CDR3 bases: TGCAGTGCTAGTGGGGGGTGGGATGAGCAGTTCTTC. Translated: CSASGGWDEQFF.

This clonotype was seen repeatedly, ten times or more. The limits of the CDR3 on the DNA are not certain, so only TCRdb's listed CDR3 is given. The chain is built from TRBV7-5 and TRBJ2-3. TRBV7-5 is flagged as a pseudogene. Inclusive of both ends, the CDR3 amounts to 15 amino acids. This chain's CDR3 is CISVSEAYASDTQYF.

The chain combines TRBV28 with TRBJ1-1; D is undetermined. Trimming removed 6 bases at V and 8 bases at J, with 13 bases between. The CDR3 length is 12 residues. Per germline, CDR1 MDHEN and CDR2 SYDVKM. The CDR3 sequence is CASRETRVEAFF. The CDR3 region has the DNA TGTGCCAGCAGAGAGACGAGGGTAGAAGCTTTCTTT. Full variable domain (outside the CDR3, taken from reference TRBV28 and TRBJ1-1): DVKVTQSSRYLVKRTGEKVFLECVQDMDHENMFWYRQDPGLGLRLIYFSYDVKMKEKGDIPEGYSVSREKKERFSLILESASTNQTSMYLCASRETRVEAFFGQGTRLTVV.

The chain uses TRBV5-1 and TRBJ2-7; D is possibly TRBD1 or TRBD2 (6 bases each). Germline loops: CDR1 SGHRS, CDR2 YFSETQ. The V end was cut by 0 bases, the J end by 5 bases, with 15 bases between. CDR3 length: 15 residues. For the CDR3, the DNA is TGCGCCAGCAGCTTGGAGGGGGGCCTCGGGGACGAGCAGTACTTC. It specifies CASSLEGGLGDEQYF.

As concerns this clonotype: A read error is possible here, since a much larger clone lies one base away. The rearrangement joins TRBV11-1 to TRBJ2-1, with D uncertain. V was clipped by 4 bases and J by 6 bases, with 10 bases between them. Per the germline V gene, CDR1 is SGHAT and CDR2 is FQDESV (reference sequence). This CDR3 is built from 13 residues. The chain's CDR3 is CASSSEPFNEQFF. The DNA of the CDR3 is TGTGCCAGCAGCTCGGAACCCTTCAATGAGCAGTTCTTC.

This clonotype was counted ten times or more. The chain employs TRBV7-9 and TRBJ2-5, with D unclear. This CDR3 is 15 amino acids long. Trimming left V 4 bases short and J 3 bases short, with 15 bases between. Germline V gene sequence: CDR1 SEHNR, CDR2 FQNEAQ (reference sequence). The DNA of the CDR3 is TGTGCCAGCAGCTCCCGTCCCCTAGTGGAAGAGACCCAGTACTTC. It specifies CASSSRPLVEETQYF.

This clonotype is medium-sized (0.01 to 0.1%) within its sample. The chain links TRBV10-3 to TRBJ1-2; D possibly corresponds to TRBD1 (5 bases). Trimming shortened V by 3 bases and J by 8 bases, and 13 bases separated the two germline ends. The CDR3 covers 13 residues. CDR1 and CDR2 (germline): ENHRY, SYGVKD. The CDR3 DNA sequence: TGTGCCATCAGTGATGGGGGGAGAGGAGGCTACACCTTC. Protein product: CAISDGGRGGYTF.

The chain links TRBV3-1 to TRBJ2-6; the D call may be TRBD1 or TRBD2 (5 bases each). Germline-derived CDR1 and CDR2 are LGHDT and YNNKEL (reference sequence). The CDR3 contains 15 residues. V lost 3 bases and J 2 bases, leaving 8 bases between the germline ends. In DNA form, the CDR3 reads TGTGCCAGCAGCCAGGGACCCGCTGGGGCCAACGTCCTGACTTTC. Protein product: CASSQGPAGANVLTF.

Judged by abundance, this clonotype is medium-sized (0.01 to 0.1%). The chain is built from TRBV7-9 and TRBJ1-2; tentatively, D is TRBD1 (6 bases). CDR3 length: 15 residues. Per the germline V gene, CDR1 is SEHNR and CDR2 is FQNEAQ (reference sequence). V lost 1 base and J 7 bases, leaving 16 bases between the germline ends. CDR3 loop: CASSLVQGVVSGYTF. The CDR3, as DNA: TGTGCCAGCAGCTTAGTACAGGGAGTCGTAAGTGGCTACACCTTC.

This clonotype is medium-sized by share. The chain joins TRBV6-5 to TRBJ2-7, with 8 positions matching TRBD2. J was trimmed by 5 bases and V by 2 bases; bases with no gene match: 5. Germline V CDR1 and CDR2: MNHEY, SVGAGI. The CDR3 covers 14 residues. CDR3 nucleotides: TGTGCCAGCAGTTACGCGGGAGGAGTGGACGAGCAGTACTTC. This codes for CASSYAGGVDEQYF.

This clonotype is termed medium-sized. The chain couples TRBV18 to TRBJ1-2; D perhaps matches TRBD1 (5 bases). This CDR3 contains 16 residues. Germline V gene lookup returns CDR1 KGHSH and CDR2 LQKENI. V gave up 3 bases and J gave up 7 bases, with 21 bases separating them. This CDR3 reads CASSPVSGRTRGGYTF. CDR3 nucleotide sequence: TGTGCCAGCTCACCCGTCTCGGGACGAACGAGGGGTGGCTACACCTTC.

By sample fraction, this clonotype is medium-sized (0.01 to 0.1%). The chain is built from TRBV29-1 and TRBJ1-1, with unresolved D. This CDR3 is built from 12 residues. Germline-derived CDR1 and CDR2 are SQVTM and ANQGSEA. The V and J ends lost 5 bases and 3 bases respectively, with 10 bases between them. The CDR3 spells CSVRNLDTEAFF. The CDR3 DNA reads TGCAGCGTTAGGAACTTGGACACTGAAGCTTTCTTT.

Judged by abundance, this clonotype is medium-sized (0.01 to 0.1%). J is TRBJ1-1 and V is TRBV19; D possibly corresponds to TRBD1 (5 bases). The germline CDR1 and CDR2 sequences are LNHDA and SQIVND (reference sequence). The CDR3 runs to 12 residues. Between the trimmed V and J ends, which lost 1 base and 10 bases, there was a span of 10 bases. Written as DNA, the CDR3 is TGTGCCAGTAGTATAGCCGGGGGTCCAGCTTTCTTT. This sequence encodes CASSIAGGPAFF.

In this sample, this clonotype turned up a few times. This chain uses TRBV20-1 with TRBJ2-7; 10 positions match TRBD2. The CDR3 has 16 residues. The V and J ends lost 3 bases and 2 bases, in that order; junction bases with no gene match: 10. Germline CDR1 and CDR2: DFQATT and SNEGSKA (reference sequence). CDR3 nucleotide sequence: TGCAGTGCTAGTGCTAATCTAGCGGGAGCACCCTACGAGCAGTACTTC. It codes for CSASANLAGAPYEQYF.

The chain recombines TRBV20-1 with TRBJ2-2; TRBD2 aligns across 7 bases. Losses at the gene ends were 1 base for V and 2 bases for J; bases not matched to a gene: 1. This CDR3 is 14 amino acids long. The germline CDR1 and CDR2 sequences are DFQATT and SNEGSKA (reference sequence). Here the CDR3 reads CSARASGNTGELFF. CDR3 in DNA: TGCAGTGCTAGAGCTAGCGGCAACACCGGGGAGCTGTTTTTT.

This clonotype is medium-sized. The rearrangement uses TRBV19 and TRBJ1-6, with TRBD1 matching 11 bases. The CDR3 is 15 residues long. Germline CDR1 and CDR2: LNHDA and SQIVND (reference sequence). V was pared by 7 bases and J by 5 bases, with 4 bases of the junction left unmatched. The CDR3: CASKGTGGNNSPLHF. In DNA, the CDR3 is TGTGCCAGTAAGGGGACAGGGGGGAATAATTCACCCCTCCACTTT.

The V and J genes are TRBV7-3 and TRBJ2-3; either TRBD1 or TRBD2 may supply D (5 bases each). The V end lost 5 bases, the J end lost 0 bases, and 9 bases lay between the germline ends. The length of the CDR3 is 14 residues. Germline V gene data show CDR1 as SGHTA and CDR2 as FQGTGA. CDR3 sequence (DNA): TGTGCCAGCAGCAGGGACCAGAGCACAGATACGCAGTATTTT. Amino acids: CASSRDQSTDTQYF.

This clonotype is judged medium-sized. The chain combines TRBV7-2 with TRBJ1-3; D remains ambiguous. Germline V gene lookup returns CDR1 SGHTA and CDR2 FQGNSA. This CDR3 is 14 amino acids long. The ends were cut back, 2 bases at V and 0 bases at J, with 5 bases in the middle. This CDR3 reads CASSLQSSGNTIYF. The CDR3 nucleotides read TGTGCCAGCAGCTTACAAAGCTCTGGAAACACCATATATTTT.

This clonotype was observed many times. The chain combines TRBV28 with TRBJ2-5; no reliable D call. The V end lost 5 bases, the J end lost 5 bases, and 21 bases lay between the germline ends. Germline V lookup: CDR1 MDHEN, CDR2 SYDVKM. The CDR3 length is 16 residues. The CDR3 loop is CASSPSKGSVKETQYF. CDR3 coding DNA: TGTGCCAGCAGTCCCTCTAAGGGTAGTGTTAAGGAGACCCAGTACTTC.

By share of the sample, this clonotype is medium-sized. This chain links TRBV27 with TRBJ2-1; TRBD2 agrees at 15 bases. The CDR3 is 16 amino acids. J lost 9 bases, V lost 3 bases, and 6 bases had no gene match. Germline V gene sequence: CDR1 MNHEY, CDR2 SMNVEV (reference sequence). CDR3 DNA sequence: TGTGCCAGCAGTTTCGGACTAGCGGGAGGGCCTGGTGAGCAGTTCTTC. Translating it yields CASSFGLAGGPGEQFF.

This clonotype occurred many times. The CDR3, as DNA: TGTGCCAGCAGTTACGGGGGTCTCGGCTCCTACGAGCAGTACTTC. It specifies CASSYGGLGSYEQYF. This chain uses TRBV6-5 with TRBJ2-7; either TRBD1 or TRBD2 may supply D (5 bases each). The CDR3 has 15 amino acids. Trimming left V 2 bases short and J 0 bases short, with 11 bases between. Per the germline V gene, CDR1 is MNHEY and CDR2 is SVGAGI.

V and J are TRBV20-1 and TRBJ2-1; either TRBD1 or TRBD2 may supply D (5 bases each). Trimming took off 0 bases at V and 9 bases at J, with 15 bases between the two ends. The CDR3 sequence is 14 residues long. Looked up from germline, CDR1 is DFQATT and CDR2 is SNEGSKA (reference sequence). CDR3 coding DNA: TGCAGTGCTAGAGATGGGGCGGGTATCGCTGAGCAGTTCTTC. Protein: CSARDGAGIAEQFF.

This clonotype was seen at least ten times. The chain combines TRBV20-1 with TRBJ1-2, with a possible D match to TRBD1 (6 bases). Trimming left V 6 bases short and J 5 bases short, with 25 bases between. The CDR3 runs to 16 residues. The germline gives CDR1 DFQATT, CDR2 SNEGSKA (reference sequence). The CDR3, as DNA: TGCAGTGCGTTTACCGGATCAACAGGGACACAGTATGGCTACACCTTC. It yields the protein CSAFTGSTGTQYGYTF.

This clonotype was detected ten times or more. The V call is TRBV5-6, the J call TRBJ2-3, with 9 bases identical to TRBD1. Germline lookup yields CDR1 SGHDT and CDR2 YYEEEE. V shed 4 bases and J 3 bases; nucleotides not matched to a gene: 6. This CDR3 has 15 residues. The CDR3 coding sequence is TGTGCCAGCAGCCCGGGGACAGGGAGTACAGATACGCAGTATTTT. Encoded protein: CASSPGTGSTDTQYF. Supplemented by reference TRBV5-6 and TRBJ2-3, the full variable domain reads DAGVTQSPTHLIKTRGQQVTLRCSPKSGHDTVSWYQQALGQGPQFIFQYYEEEERQRGNFPDRFSGHQFPNYSSELNVNALLLGDSALYLCASSPGTGSTDTQYFGPGTRLTVL.

As regards this clonotype: A much more abundant neighbour one base away suggests this may be a read error. V usage is TRBV7-2 and J usage is TRBJ2-1, with 9 bases lining up with TRBD2. The germline V gene encodes CDR1 SGHTA and CDR2 FQGNSA. Germline trimming cut 3 bases from V and 4 bases from J; bases unmatched to any gene: 4. The CDR3 consists of 15 residues. The chain's CDR3 is CASSFGTSTYNEQFF. In DNA form, the CDR3 reads TGTGCCAGCAGCTTCGGGACTAGCACATACAATGAGCAGTTCTTC. Combining the CDR3 with reference TRBV7-2 and TRBJ2-1 gives the whole variable domain GAGVSQSPSNKVTEKGKDVELRCDPISGHTALYWYRQSLGQGLEFLIYFQGNSAPDKSGLPSDRFSAERTGGSVSTLTIQRTQQEDSAVYLCASSFGTSTYNEQFFGPGTRLTVL.

The chain employs TRBV12-3 or TRBV12-4 and TRBJ1-5, with D perhaps TRBD1 (5 bases). Trimming pared 2 bases from V and 2 bases from J, leaving 10 bases between. The CDR3 is 15 amino acids. The CDR3 DNA sequence: TGTGCCAGCAGTTTAAAAGGGGTTGGCAATCAGCCCCAGCATTTT. Its protein product is CASSLKGVGNQPQHF.

Only a few counts were recorded for this clonotype. The rearrangement joins TRBV20-1 to TRBJ2-5; 8 bases are a match to TRBD1. CDR3 size: 14 residues. Per the germline V gene, CDR1 is DFQATT and CDR2 is SNEGSKA (reference sequence). The trim removed 2 bases at V and 4 bases at J, leaving 6 bases unmatched. CDR3 amino acids: CSARRGQAGETQYF. The CDR3 DNA reads as TGCAGTGCTAGAAGGGGACAGGCTGGAGAGACCCAGTACTTC.